The entry below describes one T cell receptor (beta chain). The antigen is unknown. This sample was included in a study of cytomegalovirus exposure and HLA in healthy donors. General study results and limits: TCR beta V- and J-gene trimming, according to a later analysis, was linked to a missense DCLRE1C variant. Presence/absence analyses assumed roughly uniform sequencing depth across donors, which may not hold. In most subjects, TCR beta sequences reportedly gave accurate predictions of HLA-A and HLA-B alleles. The investigators catalogued some 160 TCR beta chains as cytomegalovirus-associated.

The primer mix had 60 Vbeta and 13 Jbeta primers. Sequencing used immunoSEQ multiplex PCR; TCRdb keeps in-frame clones, though not all of them. In the table there are about 130,000 clones, under 85% of which are singletons. Germline CDR1 reads MNHNY; CDR2 reads SVGAGI (reference sequence). The ends were cut back, 10 bases at V and 3 bases at J, with 16 bases in the middle. The CDR3 runs 13 residues. The sequence derives from a male donor in good health and CMV-seropositive. The sample was PBMCs. J is TRBJ2-7 and V is TRBV6-6; D gene unclear. The CDR3 DNA is TGTGCCACCGCTCCTGGCGGCTACTACGAGCAGTACTTC. It yields the protein CATAPGGYYEQYF.